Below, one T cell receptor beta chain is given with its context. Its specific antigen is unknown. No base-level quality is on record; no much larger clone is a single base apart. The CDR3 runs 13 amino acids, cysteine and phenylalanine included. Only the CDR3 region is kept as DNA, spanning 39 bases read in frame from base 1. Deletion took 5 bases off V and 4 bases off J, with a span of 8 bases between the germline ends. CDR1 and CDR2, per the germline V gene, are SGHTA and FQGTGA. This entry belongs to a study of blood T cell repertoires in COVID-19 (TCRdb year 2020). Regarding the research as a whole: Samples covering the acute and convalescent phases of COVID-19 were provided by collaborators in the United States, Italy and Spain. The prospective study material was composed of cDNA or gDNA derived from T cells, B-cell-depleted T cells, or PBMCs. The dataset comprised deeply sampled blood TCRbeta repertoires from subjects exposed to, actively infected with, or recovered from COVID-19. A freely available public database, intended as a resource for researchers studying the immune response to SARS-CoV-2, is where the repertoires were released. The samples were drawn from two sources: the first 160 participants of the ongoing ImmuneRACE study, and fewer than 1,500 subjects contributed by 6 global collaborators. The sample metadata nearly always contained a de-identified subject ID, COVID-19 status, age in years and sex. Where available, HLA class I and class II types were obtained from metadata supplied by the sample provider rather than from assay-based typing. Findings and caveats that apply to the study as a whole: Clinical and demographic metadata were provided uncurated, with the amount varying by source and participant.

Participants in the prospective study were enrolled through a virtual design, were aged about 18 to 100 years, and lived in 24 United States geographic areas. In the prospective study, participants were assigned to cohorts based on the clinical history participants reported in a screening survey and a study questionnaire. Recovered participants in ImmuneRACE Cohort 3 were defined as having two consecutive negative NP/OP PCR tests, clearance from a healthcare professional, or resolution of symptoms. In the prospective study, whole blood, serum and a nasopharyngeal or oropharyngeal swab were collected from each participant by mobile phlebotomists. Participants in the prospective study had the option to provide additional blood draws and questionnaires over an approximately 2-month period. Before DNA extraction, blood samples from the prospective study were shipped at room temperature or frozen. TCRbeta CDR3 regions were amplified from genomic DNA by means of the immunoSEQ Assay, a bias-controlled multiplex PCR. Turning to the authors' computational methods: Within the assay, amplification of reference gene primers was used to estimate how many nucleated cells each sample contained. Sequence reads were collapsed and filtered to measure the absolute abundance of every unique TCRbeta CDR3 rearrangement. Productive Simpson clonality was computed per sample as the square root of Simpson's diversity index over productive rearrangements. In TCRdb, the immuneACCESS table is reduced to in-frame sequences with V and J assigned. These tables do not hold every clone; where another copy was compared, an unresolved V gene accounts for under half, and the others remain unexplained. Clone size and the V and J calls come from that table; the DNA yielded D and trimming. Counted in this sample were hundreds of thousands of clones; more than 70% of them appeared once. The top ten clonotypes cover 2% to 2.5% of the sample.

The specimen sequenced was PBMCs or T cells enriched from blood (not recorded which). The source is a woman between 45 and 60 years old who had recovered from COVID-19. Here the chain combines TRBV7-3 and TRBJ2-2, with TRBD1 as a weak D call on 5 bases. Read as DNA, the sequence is TGTGCCAGCAGCAGGGGTACCACCGGGGAGCTGTTTTTT. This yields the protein CASSRGTTGELFF.